One T cell receptor beta chain is described in this entry. Germline lookup yields CDR1 WNHNN and CDR2 SYGVQD (reference sequence). CDR3 size: 15 residues. Trimming took off 5 bases at V and 3 bases at J, with 13 bases between the two ends. Authors' processing steps: For nucleated cells, counts were estimated from reference gene primer amplification. Generated by immunoSEQ multiplex PCR, the TCRdb table keeps only in-frame clones and is missing some. V and J calls plus clone size are reproduced from that table; the DNA served to infer D and trimming. The table includes 120,000 to 150,000 clones, roughly 89% detected once. This entry is derived from a study of blood T cell repertoires in COVID-19. Study overall: Samples came from the United States, Italy and Spain, spanning acute and convalescent COVID-19. PBMCs, B-cell-depleted T cells, or T cells provided the cDNA or gDNA that made up the material.

The specimen sequenced was peripheral blood. The chain combines TRBV10-1 with TRBJ2-2, with D maybe TRBD2 (6 bases). The clonotype was recovered from a human donor in a cohort sampled during active COVID-19. CDR3 coding DNA: TGCGCCAGCAGTCCCGGAGGGGCTGACACCGGGGAGCTGTTTTTT. Its translation: CASSPGGADTGELFF.